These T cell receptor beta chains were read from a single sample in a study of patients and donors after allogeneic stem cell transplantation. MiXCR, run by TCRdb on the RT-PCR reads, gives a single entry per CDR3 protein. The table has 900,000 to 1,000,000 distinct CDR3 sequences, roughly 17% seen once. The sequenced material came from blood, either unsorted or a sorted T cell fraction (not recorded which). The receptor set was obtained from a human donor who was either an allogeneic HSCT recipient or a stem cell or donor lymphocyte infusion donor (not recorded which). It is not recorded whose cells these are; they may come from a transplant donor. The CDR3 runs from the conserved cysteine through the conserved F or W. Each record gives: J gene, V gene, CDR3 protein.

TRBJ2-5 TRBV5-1 CASSLAQRGARYQETQYF
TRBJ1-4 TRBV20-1 CSATTDATNEKLFF
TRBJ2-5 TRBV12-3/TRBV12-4 CASSNRGETQYF
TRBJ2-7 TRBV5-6 CASNYGDGTYEQYF
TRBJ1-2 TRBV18 CASSPREGRGYGYTF
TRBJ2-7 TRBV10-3 CAISAPSWGSEEQYF
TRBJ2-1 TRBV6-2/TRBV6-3 CAISTGLAAYNEQFF
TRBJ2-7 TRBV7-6 CASSKDSFSYEQYF
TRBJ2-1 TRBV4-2 CASSQDGTGDYNEQFF
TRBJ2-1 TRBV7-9 CASSLGTSGGHEQFF
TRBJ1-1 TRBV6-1 CASTPGSLGTEAFF